These 14 T cell receptor beta chains share one sample of origin, sequenced in a study of T cells in Graves' hyperthyroidism and ophthalmopathy. Regions amplified from RNA transcripts were the TCR beta CDR3 regions. HTBI primers were used for first-round RT-PCR of the TCR CDR3. TCRdb called the multiplex PCR reads again in MiXCR, with one record for every CDR3 protein. The repertoire consists of about 400,000 distinct CDR3 sequences, with 14% to 15% occurring once and the leading ten covering approximately 29%. The sequenced sample consisted of blood. These receptors originate from a woman under 40 with Graves' hyperthyroidism.

The table lists this clonotype with a few counts. The chain carries TRBV5-1 and TRBJ2-1, with D perhaps TRBD1 (6 bases). V lost 8 bases and J 9 bases, leaving 12 bases between the germline ends. The germline V gene has CDR1 SGHRS and CDR2 YFSETQ. The CDR3 totals 11 residues. The CDR3 protein is CARLDRLEQFF. CDR3 DNA: TGCGCCAGACTAGACAGGCTTGAGCAGTTCTTC.

A remark on this clonotype: An end of the junction does not agree with germline; a read error may underlie this. The V and J genes are TRBV15 and TRBJ2-5; D is unclear. The germline V gene has CDR1 LNHNV and CDR2 YYDKDF (reference sequence). This CDR3 region has 16 residues. CDR3 in DNA: TGTGCCACCAGCGGAGAGAAGATGTGGTTCCAAGAGACCCAGTACTTC. Amino acid sequence: CATSGEKMWFQETQYF.

The chain has TRBV11-3 and TRBJ2-7; D may be TRBD1 or TRBD2 (5 bases each). Trimming stripped 5 bases from V and 0 bases from J, with 14 bases between. Germline-derived CDR1 and CDR2 are SGHNT and YENEEA. The CDR3 sequence is 15 residues long. The CDR3: CASSLGVGPSYEQYF. DNA for the CDR3: TGTGCCAGCAGCCTTGGGGTGGGACCCTCCTACGAGCAGTACTTC.

This chain connects TRBV7-6 to TRBJ2-1, with D perhaps matching TRBD1 or TRBD2 (5 bases each). Germline CDR1 is SGHVS and CDR2 is FNYEAQ. The CDR3 runs to 17 residues. The V end was cut by 1 base, the J end by 0 bases, with 13 bases between. CDR3 residues: CASSLGDGPPSYNEQFF. The CDR3 DNA follows: TGTGCCAGCAGCTTAGGGGACGGACCTCCCTCCTACAATGAGCAGTTCTTC.

The table lists this clonotype with a few counts. The genes are TRBV30 and TRBJ2-2; the D is unclear. The CDR3 consists of 11 residues. V gave up 4 bases and J gave up 5 bases, with 5 bases separating them. Germline V gene sequence: CDR1 GTSNPN, CDR2 SVGIG (reference sequence). CDR3 loop: CAWTLTGELFF. The DNA of the CDR3 is TGTGCCTGGACCCTAACCGGGGAGCTGTTTTTT.

The chain uses TRBV20-1 and TRBJ2-3, with TRBD1 as a possible D gene (5 bases). The V gene lost 5 bases and the J gene lost 2 bases, with 14 bases spanning the gap. Germline CDR1 is DFQATT and CDR2 is SNEGSKA (reference sequence). This CDR3 comprises 14 residues. The CDR3: CSAPKAGPTDTQYF. In nucleotides, the CDR3 is TGCAGTGCTCCAAAGGCAGGGCCCACAGATACGCAGTATTTT.

This clonotype was counted only a few times. V and J are TRBV7-9 and TRBJ1-1; D uncertain. The V and J ends lost 3 bases and 4 bases respectively, with 12 bases between them. This CDR3 spans 14 amino acids. CDR1 and CDR2 (germline): SEHNR, FQNEAQ (reference sequence). CDR3 in amino acids: CASSFEGIFTEAFF. CDR3 nucleotides: TGTGCCAGCAGCTTCGAGGGAATTTTCACTGAAGCTTTCTTT.

V is TRBV20-1 and J is TRBJ2-1; 8 nucleotides align to TRBD2. Germline trimming cut 0 bases from V and 7 bases from J; bases unmatched to any gene: 17. Germline values: CDR1 DFQATT, CDR2 SNEGSKA (reference sequence). The CDR3 totals 18 residues. CDR3 amino acids: CSARDPLLAVGGENEQFF. CDR3 nucleotide sequence: TGCAGTGCTAGAGACCCTTTACTAGCGGTCGGAGGTGAGAATGAGCAGTTCTTC.

This clonotype was counted between two and nine times. V and J are TRBV19 and TRBJ2-7, with 8 bases fitting TRBD1. The germline V gene encodes CDR1 LNHDA and CDR2 SQIVND (reference sequence). The CDR3 covers 13 residues. Losses at the gene ends were 9 bases for V and 4 bases for J; bases not matched to a gene: 8. In nucleotides, the CDR3 is TGTGCCAGCAGAGACAGGGGAGTTTACGAGCAGTACTTC. Translated: CASRDRGVYEQYF.

The sample holds a few counts of this clonotype. The chain uses TRBV29-1 and TRBJ2-7, with D perhaps TRBD1 (6 bases). Trimming left V 2 bases short and J 0 bases short, with 17 bases between. The CDR3 totals 16 residues. CDR1 and CDR2 (germline): SQVTM, ANQGSEA. The CDR3 nucleotides read TGCAGCGTTGAAAGGGGACATGGGGGCAGCTCCTACGAGCAGTACTTC. Residues: CSVERGHGGSSYEQYF.

This rearrangement joins TRBV29-1 to TRBJ2-2; maybe TRBD2 (5 bases). With 8 bases removed from V and 4 bases from J, the gap between germline ends came to 11 bases. The V gene's germline CDR1 is SQVTM and CDR2 ANQGSEA. The CDR3 length is 12 residues. As DNA, the CDR3 is TGCAGCTCCAGCAGCGGCACCGGGGAGCTGTTTTTT. Its translation: CSSSSGTGELFF.

The V gene is TRBV5-1, the J gene TRBJ1-2; a possible D gene is TRBD1 (5 bases). CDR3 length equals 15 residues. From germline, CDR1 is SGHRS and CDR2 YFSETQ. V lost 6 bases, J lost 1 base, and 16 bases lay in between. The CDR3 region has the DNA TGCGCCAGCATGGGGCCGGTGGGGGATAACTATGGCTACACCTTC. Translated, it gives CASMGPVGDNYGYTF.

This clonotype has a count of ten or more. One junction end disagrees with the germline gene, perhaps due to a read error. V gene TRBV28 combines with J gene TRBJ2-3; 7 nucleotides align to TRBD2. Germline CDR1 MDHEN, CDR2 SYDVKM. The CDR3 totals 16 residues. The CDR3, as DNA: TGTGCCGGCAGTTTTGGGCGGGAGCATACCACAGATACGCAGTATTTT. This gives the protein CAGSFGREHTTDTQYF. Looking up the rest from reference TRBV28 and TRBJ2-3 gives the full variable domain: DVKVTQSSRYLVKRTGEKVFLECVQDMDHENMFWYRQDPGLGLRLIYFSYDVKMKEKGDIPEGYSVSREKKERFSLILESASTNQTSMYLCAGSFGREHTTDTQYFGPGTRLTVL.

This clonotype was seen only a few times. The genes are TRBV9 and TRBJ1-3; TRBD1 agrees at 8 bases. Germline-derived CDR1 and CDR2 are SGDLS and YYNGEE. Trimming took 3 bases from V and 2 from J; bases not matched to a gene: 4. CDR3 length: 15 residues. The CDR3 coding sequence is TGTGCCAGCAGCGCCCAGGGGGCACCTGGAAACACCATATATTTT. Its protein is CASSAQGAPGNTIYF.